A selection of T cell receptor beta chains follows, all from one sample in a study of shared clonotypes between healthy human individuals. Sequencing used immunoSEQ multiplex PCR; TCRdb keeps in-frame clones, though not all of them. The sample comprises 2 million to 2.5 million clones, around 93% of which are singletons, and approximately 0.41% rests with the top ten. The sample taken for sequencing was naive CD4+ T cells from PBMCs. The receptors originated from a man between 18 and 35 years old in good health. Some clones in this sample may be carry-over from other donors' samples. The CDR3 runs from the conserved cysteine through the conserved F or W. The D gene is left open where the match is weak. Size is stated for part of the rows, as once, few or many counts, or as a class when the clone is expanded.

CDR3 DNA: TGTGCCAGCAGTCCCCCGGACAGGGCCAACGAGCAGTACTTC
CDR3 protein: CASSPPDRANEQYF
D gene: TRBD1
clone size: NA
V gene: TRBV28
J gene: TRBJ2-7

CDR3 DNA: TGCGCCAGCAGCGAAGCCTCAGGAGGAGAGACCCAGTACTTC
CDR3 protein: CASSEASGGETQYF
D gene: NA
clone size: NA
V gene: TRBV5-1
J gene: TRBJ2-5

CDR3 DNA: TGTGCCAGCAGCCAGTCCGGCAATCAGCCCCAGCATTTT
CDR3 protein: CASSQSGNQPQHF
D gene: NA
clone size: NA
V gene: TRBV14
J gene: TRBJ1-5

CDR3 DNA: TGTGCCAGCAGCCTCGGCAGACGGACAAATAACAATGAGCAGTTCTTC
CDR3 protein: CASSLGRRTNNNEQFF
D gene: NA
clone size: NA
V gene: TRBV5-6
J gene: TRBJ2-1

CDR3 DNA: TGTGCCAGCAGCGTAGATGCACTCTCCTACGAGCAGTACTTC
CDR3 protein: CASSVDALSYEQYF
D gene: NA
clone size: NA
V gene: TRBV9
J gene: TRBJ2-7

CDR3 DNA: TGTGCCAGCACCCTTGGGGGGCCGGGGAACACTGAAGCTTTCTTT
CDR3 protein: CASTLGGPGNTEAFF
D gene: NA
clone size: NA
V gene: TRBV28
J gene: TRBJ1-1

CDR3 DNA: TGTGCCAGCAGCCAGACTAGCGGGAGTGCAGATACGCAGTATTTT
CDR3 protein: CASSQTSGSADTQYF
D gene: TRBD2
clone size: NA
V gene: TRBV6-6
J gene: TRBJ2-3

CDR3 DNA: TGTGCCAGCAGCTTAGGGTGGCGTATGGACGAGCAGTACTTC
CDR3 protein: CASSLGWRMDEQYF
D gene: NA
clone size: NA
V gene: TRBV11-1
J gene: TRBJ2-7

CDR3 DNA: TGTGCCAGCAGCTTAGCATGGCAGGGGCCCAATCAGCCCCAGCATTTT
CDR3 protein: CASSLAWQGPNQPQHF
D gene: NA
clone size: NA
V gene: TRBV7-2
J gene: TRBJ1-5

CDR3 DNA: TGTGCCAGCAGTCAGCCAGCGTCGGGAGAGACCCAGTACTTC
CDR3 protein: CASSQPASGETQYF
D gene: NA
clone size: NA
V gene: TRBV25-1
J gene: TRBJ2-5

CDR3 DNA: TGTGCCACTAGCGGGGTCAACTACGAGCAGTACTTC
CDR3 protein: CATSGVNYEQYF
D gene: TRBD2
clone size: NA
V gene: TRBV28
J gene: TRBJ2-7

CDR3 DNA: TGTGCCAGCAGGTCGGGACAGGCAAACACCGGGGAGCTGTTTTTT
CDR3 protein: CASRSGQANTGELFF
D gene: TRBD1
clone size: once
V gene: TRBV11-3
J gene: TRBJ2-2

CDR3 DNA: TGTGCCAGCAGCTTAGGGCATGCGGGAGTGGGTAATGAGCAGTTCTTC
CDR3 protein: CASSLGHAGVGNEQFF
D gene: TRBD2
clone size: NA
V gene: TRBV7-9
J gene: TRBJ2-1

CDR3 DNA: TGTGCCAGCAGCGAGGGTCTGGGACAGGGTTCTTCTCCCTATGGCTACACCTTC
CDR3 protein: CASSEGLGQGSSPYGYTF
D gene: TRBD1
clone size: NA
V gene: TRBV25-1
J gene: TRBJ1-2

CDR3 DNA: TGTGCCAGCCTTCGAGGAGAGGGCGTAGAGACCCAGTACTTC
CDR3 protein: CASLRGEGVETQYF
D gene: NA
clone size: NA
V gene: TRBV2
J gene: TRBJ2-5

CDR3 DNA: TGTGCCAGCAGTTTACCAGGGAACGAGACCCAGTACTTC
CDR3 protein: CASSLPGNETQYF
D gene: NA
clone size: NA
V gene: TRBV28
J gene: TRBJ2-5

CDR3 DNA: TGTGCCAGCAGATCCCCTAGCGGGAGGAAGGGTCTGGGGCAGTATTTT
CDR3 protein: CASRSPSGRKGLGQYF
D gene: TRBD2
clone size: once
V gene: TRBV28
J gene: TRBJ2-3

CDR3 DNA: TGTGCCAGCTCACCACGGCAGGAGAGCTCCTACGAGCAGTACTTC
CDR3 protein: CASSPRQESSYEQYF
D gene: NA
clone size: NA
V gene: TRBV18
J gene: TRBJ2-7

CDR3 DNA: TGTGCCAGCAGCGTCGAACCGGGCTATCCTTCCATATCGCGGGAGCAGTACTTC
CDR3 protein: CASSVEPGYPSISREQYF
D gene: NA
clone size: NA
V gene: TRBV9
J gene: TRBJ2-7

CDR3 DNA: TGTGCCAGTAGTATAGGAGGGACAGTAAATCAGCCCCAGCATTTT
CDR3 protein: CASSIGGTVNQPQHF
D gene: TRBD1
clone size: NA
V gene: TRBV19
J gene: TRBJ1-5

CDR3 DNA: TGTGCCAGCAGCTCGGGACTTCTCCACAATGAGCAGTTCTTC
CDR3 protein: CASSSGLLHNEQFF
D gene: NA
clone size: NA
V gene: TRBV6-1
J gene: TRBJ2-1

CDR3 DNA: TGTGCCAGCCGGGCAGGGGGCTATGGCTACACCTTC
CDR3 protein: CASRAGGYGYTF
D gene: TRBD1
clone size: NA
V gene: TRBV2
J gene: TRBJ1-2

CDR3 DNA: TGTGCCAGCAGGGGGACAGGGCACAATCAGCCCCAGCATTTT
CDR3 protein: CASRGTGHNQPQHF
D gene: TRBD1
clone size: once
V gene: TRBV6-1
J gene: TRBJ1-5

CDR3 DNA: TGTGCCAGCAGTTACCTCCCGGGAACGACCGATGAGCAGTTCTTC
CDR3 protein: CASSYLPGTTDEQFF
D gene: NA
clone size: NA
V gene: TRBV6-5
J gene: TRBJ2-1

CDR3 DNA: TGCGCCAGCAGCTTGGATGGACGGAACAACAATGAGCAGTTCTTC
CDR3 protein: CASSLDGRNNNEQFF
D gene: NA
clone size: NA
V gene: TRBV5-1
J gene: TRBJ2-1

CDR3 DNA: TGTGCCAGCAGCTTAGGCCCGGATGAAAAACTGTTTTTT
CDR3 protein: CASSLGPDEKLFF
D gene: NA
clone size: few
V gene: TRBV13
J gene: TRBJ1-4

CDR3 DNA: TGTGCCAGTAGTATTGGACTAGCGGGAAGTACCGGGGAGCTGTTTTTT
CDR3 protein: CASSIGLAGSTGELFF
D gene: TRBD2
clone size: NA
V gene: TRBV19
J gene: TRBJ2-2

CDR3 DNA: TGTGCCATCAGTGAATTGACTAGCGCTAGCACAGATACGCAGTATTTT
CDR3 protein: CAISELTSASTDTQYF
D gene: TRBD2
clone size: NA
V gene: TRBV10-3
J gene: TRBJ2-3

CDR3 DNA: TGTGCCAGCAGCTTGCTGTCCGGGGCCTACAATGAGCAGTTCTTC
CDR3 protein: CASSLLSGAYNEQFF
D gene: NA
clone size: NA
V gene: TRBV5-6
J gene: TRBJ2-1

CDR3 DNA: TGTGCCAGCAGCTTAGCGGATCGGGAGACCCAGTACTTC
CDR3 protein: CASSLADRETQYF
D gene: NA
clone size: NA
V gene: TRBV7-7
J gene: TRBJ2-5

CDR3 DNA: TGTGCCAGCAGCTTAGTTATAGGGAATCTCTACGAGCAGTACTTC
CDR3 protein: CASSLVIGNLYEQYF
D gene: NA
clone size: NA
V gene: TRBV11-2
J gene: TRBJ2-7

CDR3 DNA: TGTGCCAGCTCACCCCTAGGACCAGGGGGGAATACCGGGGAGCTGTTTTTT
CDR3 protein: CASSPLGPGGNTGELFF
D gene: NA
clone size: NA
V gene: TRBV18
J gene: TRBJ2-2

CDR3 DNA: TGCGCCAGCAGCCAAGGCCACGGTACGAACACTGAAGCTTTCTTT
CDR3 protein: CASSQGHGTNTEAFF
D gene: NA
clone size: NA
V gene: TRBV4-3
J gene: TRBJ1-1

CDR3 DNA: TGTGCCAGCAGCCCAGGACAGGGGCTAAACACCATATATTTT
CDR3 protein: CASSPGQGLNTIYF
D gene: TRBD1
clone size: once
V gene: TRBV28
J gene: TRBJ1-3

CDR3 DNA: TGTGCCAGCAGTTGGAAGGGACAGGGGGCTTGGTATGGCTACACCTTC
CDR3 protein: CASSWKGQGAWYGYTF
D gene: TRBD1
clone size: few
V gene: TRBV27
J gene: TRBJ1-2

CDR3 DNA: TGTGCCAGCAGTGAAACACAGGGGTACCAAGAGACCCAGTACTTC
CDR3 protein: CASSETQGYQETQYF
D gene: TRBD1
clone size: NA
V gene: TRBV25-1
J gene: TRBJ2-5

CDR3 DNA: TGTGCCAGCAGCTTCACCGGGACAGGAGTCTATGGCTACACCTTC
CDR3 protein: CASSFTGTGVYGYTF
D gene: TRBD1
clone size: NA
V gene: TRBV5-5
J gene: TRBJ1-2

CDR3 DNA: NA
CDR3 protein: CASSRLVGAGSF
D gene: NA
clone size: NA
V gene: TRBV28
J gene: TRBJ2-4

CDR3 DNA: TGTGCCTGGAGTGTAATTCAGAACACCGGGGAGCTGTTTTTT
CDR3 protein: CAWSVIQNTGELFF
D gene: NA
clone size: NA
V gene: TRBV30
J gene: TRBJ2-2

CDR3 DNA: TGTGCCAGCCGCCCGGGGGGGGGCAGCACAGATACGCAGTATTTT
CDR3 protein: CASRPGGGSTDTQYF
D gene: TRBD2
clone size: NA
V gene: TRBV28
J gene: TRBJ2-3